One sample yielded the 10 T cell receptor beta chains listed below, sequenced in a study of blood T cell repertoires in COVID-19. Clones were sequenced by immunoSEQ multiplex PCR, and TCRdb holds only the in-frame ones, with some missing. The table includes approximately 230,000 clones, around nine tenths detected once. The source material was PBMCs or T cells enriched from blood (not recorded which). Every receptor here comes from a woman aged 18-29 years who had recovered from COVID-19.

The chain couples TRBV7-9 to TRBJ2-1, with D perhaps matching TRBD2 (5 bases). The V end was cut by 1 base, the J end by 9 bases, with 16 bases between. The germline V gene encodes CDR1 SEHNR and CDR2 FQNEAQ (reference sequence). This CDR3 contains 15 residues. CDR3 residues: CASSLEFGRGTEQFF. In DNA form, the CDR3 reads TGTGCCAGCAGCTTAGAATTCGGTCGGGGAACTGAGCAGTTCTTC.

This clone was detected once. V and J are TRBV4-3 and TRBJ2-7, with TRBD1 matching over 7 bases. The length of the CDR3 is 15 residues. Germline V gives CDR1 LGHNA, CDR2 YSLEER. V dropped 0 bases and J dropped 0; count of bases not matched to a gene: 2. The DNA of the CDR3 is TGCGCCAGCAGCCAAGAGGCAGGGGGCTCCTACGAGCAGTACTTC. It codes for CASSQEAGGSYEQYF.

The CDR3 DNA follows: TGTGCCAGCAGCCCGGGACAGGGGATCGGAACACCCCTCCACTTT. Translating it yields CASSPGQGIGTPLHF. This chain links TRBV3-1 (or the pseudogene TRBV3-2) with TRBJ1-6, with 10 nucleotides matching TRBD1. CDR1 and CDR2 (germline): LGHDT, YNNKEL (reference sequence). CDR3 length: 15 amino acids. The junction had 8 bases not matched to a gene; V was cut back by 4 bases and J by 11 bases.

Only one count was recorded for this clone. This chain's CDR3 is CATSRVQGATGNTIYF. The CDR3, as DNA: TGTGCCACCAGCAGAGTCCAGGGGGCTACTGGAAACACCATATATTTT. The chain carries TRBV15 and TRBJ1-3, with 8 bases lining up with TRBD1. V lost 1 base, J lost 2 bases, and 4 bases stayed unmatched. The CDR3 has 16 residues. CDR1 is LNHNV and CDR2 is YYDKDF in the germline V gene (reference sequence).

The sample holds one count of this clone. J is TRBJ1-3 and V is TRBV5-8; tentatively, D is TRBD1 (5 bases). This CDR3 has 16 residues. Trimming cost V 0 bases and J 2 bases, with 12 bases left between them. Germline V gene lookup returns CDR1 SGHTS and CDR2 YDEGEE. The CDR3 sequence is CASSLVVEGPGNTIYF. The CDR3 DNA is TGTGCCAGCAGCTTGGTAGTGGAGGGGCCTGGAAACACCATATATTTT.

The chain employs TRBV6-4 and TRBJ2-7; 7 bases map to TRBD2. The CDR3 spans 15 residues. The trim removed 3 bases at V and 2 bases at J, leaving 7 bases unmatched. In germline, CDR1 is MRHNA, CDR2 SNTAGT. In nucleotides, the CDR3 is TGTGCCAGCAGTGAGAAGGCTAGCGGACCCTACGAGCAGTACTTC. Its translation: CASSEKASGPYEQYF.

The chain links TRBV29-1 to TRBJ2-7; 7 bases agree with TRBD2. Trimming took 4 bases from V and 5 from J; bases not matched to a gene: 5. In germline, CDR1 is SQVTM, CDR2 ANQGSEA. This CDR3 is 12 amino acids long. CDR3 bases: TGCAGCGTTGTCCTGGCGGGAGACGAGCAGTACTTC. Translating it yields CSVVLAGDEQYF.

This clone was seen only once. The CDR3 here is CASRLAGVYNEQFF. CDR3 DNA: TGTGCCAGTAGGCTAGCGGGAGTTTACAATGAGCAGTTCTTC. The chain employs TRBV19 and TRBJ2-1; 10 bases line up with TRBD2. The CDR3 covers 14 residues. Germline CDR1 is LNHDA and CDR2 is SQIVND (reference sequence). J gave up 4 bases and V 6 bases, and 3 bases lay outside the gene matches.

CDR3 bases: TGTGCCAGCAGTGCTACGGGACAGGGGTACGAGCAGTACTTC. It translates to CASSATGQGYEQYF. The rearrangement joins TRBV2 to TRBJ2-7; 10 positions match TRBD1. With V trimmed by 4 bases and J by 4 bases, 4 bases remained unmatched. The CDR3 has 14 residues. Germline CDR1 and CDR2: SNHLY and FYNNEI.

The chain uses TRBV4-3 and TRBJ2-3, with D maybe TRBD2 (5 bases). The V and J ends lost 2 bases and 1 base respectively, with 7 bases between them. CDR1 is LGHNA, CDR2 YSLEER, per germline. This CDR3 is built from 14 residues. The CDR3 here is CASSQRTGTDTQYF. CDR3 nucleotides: TGCGCCAGCAGCCAACGGACTGGCACAGATACGCAGTATTTT.